This passage covers 29 T cell receptor beta chains from one sample sequenced in a study of blood T cells in healthy people across ages. It was with a sample-barcoded 5' primer and a J-beta primer mix that a second PCR of about 6 to 11 cycles was run. Via MiXCR, TCRdb re-called the 5' RACE reads, giving one row per CDR3 protein. The sample contains 270,000 or so distinct CDR3 sequences, 25% to 30% of which appear only once. The sample was blood. All receptors come from a woman between 70 and 85 years old in good health.

The chain is built from TRBV29-1 and TRBJ1-5, with D possibly being TRBD1 (5 bases). The V and J ends lost 7 bases and 3 bases respectively, with 13 bases between them. The CDR3 has 13 residues. The V gene's germline CDR1 is SQVTM and CDR2 ANQGSEA. CDR3 amino acids: CSAADRVNQPQHF. The CDR3, as DNA: TGCAGCGCCGCAGACAGAGTCAATCAGCCCCAGCATTTT.

This clonotype was counted only a few times. V and J are TRBV28 and TRBJ2-7; D not resolved. From germline, CDR1 is MDHEN and CDR2 SYDVKM. Trimming removed 5 bases at V and 3 bases at J, with 11 bases between. CDR3 length: 13 residues. DNA for the CDR3: TGTGCCAGCAGTACTGGGGTTAACTACGAGCAGTACTTC. This translates into CASSTGVNYEQYF.

This clonotype was observed once. The chain joins TRBV28 to TRBJ1-2; TRBD1 agrees at 7 bases. CDR3 length equals 17 residues. V trimming: 1 base; J trimming: 4 bases; junction bases outside the gene matches: 12. CDR1 and CDR2 from the germline V gene are MDHEN and SYDVKM. The CDR3 region is CASSLLGGPSPSYGYTF. CDR3 coding DNA: TGTGCCAGCAGTTTATTAGGGGGCCCTTCTCCGAGCTATGGCTACACCTTC.

This clonotype has more than one count but fewer than ten. A much larger clone differs from this one at a single base, so this may be a read error. No conserved phenylalanine or tryptophan ends this CDR3, so it is likely a read error. V is TRBV7-2 and J is TRBJ1-1; D unclear. Germline assignment: CDR1 SGHTA and CDR2 FQGNSA. The CDR3 has 14 residues. The V gene lost 5 bases and the J gene lost 1 base, with 11 bases spanning the gap. The chain's CDR3 is CASSVFMSNTEAFS. The DNA of the CDR3 is TGTGCCAGCAGCGTTTTCATGTCGAACACTGAAGCTTTCTCT.

This clonotype was seen a few times. V is TRBV4-1 and J is TRBJ2-1; D unresolved. The CDR3 runs 17 residues. Trimming cost V 0 bases and J 1 base, with 13 bases left between them. The germline CDR1 and CDR2 sequences are MGHRA and YSYEKL. CDR3: CASSQERRDISYNEQFF. For the CDR3, the DNA is TGCGCCAGCAGCCAAGAGAGGAGAGACATATCCTACAATGAGCAGTTCTTC.

This clonotype was counted ten times or more. V and J are TRBV7-9 and TRBJ2-5; TRBD2 aligns across 8 bases. The end of the DNA fits TRBJ2-1 better, so the J call may be wrong. The CDR3 has 15 amino acids. The germline V gene encodes CDR1 SEHNR and CDR2 FQNEAQ (reference sequence). The chain's CDR3 is CASSLRTSKVGEQFF. The DNA for the CDR3 is TGTGCCAGCAGCTTACGGACTAGCAAGGTCGGTGAGCAGTTCTTC.

This chain joins TRBV12-3 or TRBV12-4 and TRBJ2-5; D gene uncertain. The CDR3 spans 13 residues. The ends were cut back, 2 bases at V and 5 bases at J, with 9 bases in the middle. The CDR3 DNA sequence: TGTGCCAGCAGTTTAAGCCCCGGGGAGACCCAGTACTTC. This gives the protein CASSLSPGETQYF.

This clonotype came up a few times. The rearrangement uses TRBV28 and TRBJ2-5; 10 positions agree with TRBD2. This CDR3 contains 18 residues. V lost 1 base and J lost 0; bases outside the gene matches: 8. In germline, CDR1 is MDHEN, CDR2 SYDVKM. The CDR3 sequence: CASSLSGLAAEYQETQYF. Here the CDR3 DNA reads TGTGCCAGCAGTTTATCAGGACTAGCGGCCGAGTACCAAGAGACCCAGTACTTC.

This clonotype has only a few counts. The chain uses TRBV18 and TRBJ2-5; D not resolved. The germline V and J ends were trimmed by 4 bases and 3 bases, with 18 bases remaining between them. The CDR3 is 16 residues long. Per the germline V gene, CDR1 is KGHSH and CDR2 is LQKENI. CDR3 amino acids: CASSQLDLPNKETQYF. DNA of the CDR3: TGTGCCAGCTCACAGCTAGATTTGCCTAATAAAGAGACCCAGTACTTC.

V and J are TRBV28 and TRBJ2-3, with 9 bases identical to TRBD1. CDR3 length: 17 residues. Germline CDR1 MDHEN, CDR2 SYDVKM. The junction had 12 bases not matched to a gene; V was cut back by 8 bases and J by 0 bases. DNA of the CDR3: TGTGCCAGCGATAACGGGACAGGGAATACTAGCACAGATACGCAGTATTTT. Amino acid sequence: CASDNGTGNTSTDTQYF. Complete variable domain (other parts from reference TRBV28 and TRBJ2-3): DVKVTQSSRYLVKRTGEKVFLECVQDMDHENMFWYRQDPGLGLRLIYFSYDVKMKEKGDIPEGYSVSREKKERFSLILESASTNQTSMYLCASDNGTGNTSTDTQYFGPGTRLTVL.

As DNA, the CDR3 is TGTGCCAGCAGCTCCGGACTACTGGGCCATGGCTACACCTTC. Translated: CASSSGLLGHGYTF. J is TRBJ1-2 and V is TRBV7-9; no firm D call. Germline values: CDR1 SEHNR, CDR2 FQNEAQ (reference sequence). The CDR3 contains 14 residues. Between the trimmed V and J ends, which lost 4 bases and 6 bases, there was a span of 15 bases.

This clonotype appeared a few times. V gene TRBV18 combines with J gene TRBJ1-5; possible D gene TRBD1, 6 bases. CDR1 is KGHSH and CDR2 is LQKENI in the germline V gene. With 6 bases removed from V and 5 bases from J, the gap between germline ends came to 11 bases. The CDR3 is made up of 13 amino acids. CDR3 DNA sequence: TGTGCCAGCTCTCCCTCAGGGGATCAGCCCCAGCATTTT. Its protein product is CASSPSGDQPQHF.

The chain has TRBV9 and TRBJ1-1; D is unclear. V was shortened by 3 bases and J by 8 bases, with 14 bases between the two germline ends. Germline V lookup: CDR1 SGDLS, CDR2 YYNGEE. The CDR3 has 13 amino acids. CDR3 nucleotide sequence: TGTGCCAGCAGCGCAAAAGCGGGCACCGAAGCTTTCTTT. It translates to CASSAKAGTEAFF.

CDR3 sequence: CASSPLTIPYEQYF. The DNA for the CDR3 is TGCGCCAGCAGCCCGCTGACAATTCCCTACGAGCAGTACTTC. V and J are TRBV5-1 and TRBJ2-7; no reliable D call. The germline V and J ends were trimmed by 4 bases and 2 bases, with 13 bases remaining between them. The CDR3 covers 14 residues. CDR1 is SGHRS, CDR2 YFSETQ, per germline.

This chain links TRBV20-1 with TRBJ2-5; unclear D gene. The end of the DNA aligns better with TRBJ2-1, so the J call may be wrong. This CDR3 has 10 residues. Germline CDR1 reads DFQATT; CDR2 reads SNEGSKA (reference sequence). CDR3 sequence: CSARRDEQFF. In nucleotides, the CDR3 is TGCAGTGCTAGACGTGATGAGCAGTTCTTC.

This clonotype turned up a few times. The rearrangement uses TRBV14 and TRBJ2-5; no clear D. The assigned J gene may be wrong: the sequence end matches TRBJ2-7 better. There are 15 residues in the CDR3. CDR1 and CDR2 (germline): SGHDN, FVKESK. The CDR3: CASSQEGYQTYEQYF. The CDR3 DNA sequence: TGTGCCAGCAGCCAAGAGGGATATCAAACCTACGAGCAGTACTTC.

There are a few counts of this clonotype. The chain employs TRBV12-3 or TRBV12-4 and TRBJ1-2, with D perhaps matching TRBD1 (5 bases). V was cut by 2 bases and J by 1 base, with 8 bases left in between. This CDR3 spans 14 amino acids. CDR3 residues: CASSLLGVNYGYTF. Written as DNA, the CDR3 is TGTGCCAGCAGTTTATTAGGGGTTAACTATGGCTACACCTTC.

A few counts support this clonotype. V and J are TRBV2 and TRBJ1-2, with 7 bases that match TRBD1. Germline V CDR1 and CDR2: SNHLY, FYNNEI. The CDR3 consists of 16 residues. V shed 7 bases, J shed 3 bases, and the junction held 14 bases outside the gene matches. The CDR3 spells CASKSSRDSSHYGYTF. The CDR3 bases are TGTGCCAGCAAAAGCAGCCGGGACAGCTCCCACTATGGCTACACCTTC.

The chain combines TRBV3-1 with TRBJ2-7; D uncertain. Trimming left V 1 base short and J 2 bases short, with 9 bases between. The CDR3 has 14 residues. The germline V gene encodes CDR1 LGHDT and CDR2 YNNKEL (reference sequence). In nucleotides, the CDR3 is TGTGCCAGCAGCCAAGGCATTGGGACCTACGAGCAGTACTTC. Translating it yields CASSQGIGTYEQYF.

This clonotype was detected only a few times. V and J are TRBV20-1 and TRBJ2-7; 9 bases line up with TRBD1. The J segment lost 2 bases and the V segment lost 1 base, leaving 6 bases of the junction unmatched. The germline V gene encodes CDR1 DFQATT and CDR2 SNEGSKA (reference sequence). CDR3 length: 15 residues. CDR3 DNA sequence: TGCAGTGCTAGAGCCGCGGGACAGGGTACCTACGAGCAGTACTTC. This encodes CSARAAGQGTYEQYF.

This clonotype was picked up a small number of times. This chain links TRBV29-1 with TRBJ1-3, with D hard to call. Germline CDR1 and CDR2: SQVTM and ANQGSEA. Trimming pared 4 bases from V and 0 bases from J, leaving 4 bases between. The CDR3 has 12 residues. CDR3 nucleotides: TGCAGCGTTGCCGACTCTGGAAACACCATATATTTT. Protein sequence: CSVADSGNTIYF.

At least ten counts were recorded for this clonotype. This chain links TRBV11-3 with TRBJ2-1; no definite D call. This CDR3 is built from 11 residues. Trimming took 4 bases from V and 7 from J, leaving 5 bases between them. From germline, CDR1 is SGHNT and CDR2 YENEEA. The CDR3 sequence is CASSSLNEQFF. The CDR3 DNA is TGTGCCAGCAGCTCCCTAAATGAGCAGTTCTTC. The full variable domain, its missing parts supplied by reference TRBV11-3 and TRBJ2-1, is EAGVVQSPRYKIIEKKQPVAFWCNPISGHNTLYWYLQNLGQGPELLIRYENEEAVDDSQLPKDRFSAERLKGVDSTLKIQPAELGDSAVYLCASSSLNEQFFGPGTRLTVL.

The chain uses TRBV25-1 and TRBJ1-6; D not certain. V dropped 3 bases and J dropped 8 bases, with 8 bases sitting between them. The CDR3 is 13 amino acids. In germline, CDR1 is MGHDK, CDR2 SYGVNS. The chain's CDR3 is CASSDRRDSPLHF. DNA of the CDR3: TGTGCCAGCAGTGATAGGAGGGATTCACCCCTCCACTTT.

This clonotype was seen at least ten times. CDR3 in amino acids: CSARKANTEAFF. For the CDR3, the DNA is TGCAGTGCTAGAAAGGCTAACACTGAAGCTTTCTTT. The chain recombines TRBV20-1 with TRBJ1-1; D gene ambiguous. Germline CDR1 DFQATT, CDR2 SNEGSKA (reference sequence). Trimming removed 2 bases from V and 2 bases from J, with 6 bases in between. The CDR3 is made up of 12 amino acids.

V usage is TRBV9 and J usage is TRBJ2-1, with 9 bases lining up with TRBD2. The length of the CDR3 is 15 residues. J was trimmed by 6 bases and V by 1 base; bases with no gene match: 5. Germline CDR1 is SGDLS and CDR2 is YYNGEE. The CDR3 sequence: CASSVTMTSGNEQFF. Written as DNA, the CDR3 is TGTGCCAGCAGCGTAACGATGACTAGCGGCAATGAGCAGTTCTTC.

The chain recombines TRBV4-1 with TRBJ1-5; D unclear. The CDR3 consists of 19 residues. V was trimmed by 0 bases and J by 1 base, leaving 19 bases between them. CDR1 MGHRA and CDR2 YSYEKL come from the germline V gene. CDR3 coding DNA: TGCGCCAGCAGCCAAGAAGAGACCATGCAGTTGGGGAGCAATCAGCCCCAGCATTTT. It specifies CASSQEETMQLGSNQPQHF.

The chain is built from TRBV28 and TRBJ2-1, with 12 bases identical to TRBD2. Germline loops: CDR1 MDHEN, CDR2 SYDVKM. V shed 6 bases, J shed 1 base, and the junction held 7 bases outside the gene matches. The length of the CDR3 is 17 residues. CDR3 loop: CASSTTSGRVSYNEQFF. The CDR3 DNA reads as TGTGCCAGCAGCACGACTAGCGGGAGAGTGTCCTACAATGAGCAGTTCTTC.

The chain uses TRBV14 and TRBJ2-5; perhaps TRBD1 as D (6 bases). This CDR3 spans 15 amino acids. V dropped 0 bases and J dropped 4 bases, with 12 bases sitting between them. CDR1 and CDR2 (germline): SGHDN, FVKESK. DNA of the CDR3: TGTGCCAGCAGCCAAGATCTCTCCAGGGGAGAGACCCAGTACTTC. This encodes CASSQDLSRGETQYF.

A few counts support this clonotype. V usage is TRBV12-3 or TRBV12-4 and J usage is TRBJ2-7, with 9 bases identical to TRBD2. J gave up 0 bases and V 6 bases, and 6 bases lay outside the gene matches. The length of the CDR3 is 15 residues. CDR3 sequence: CASSRSGSLSYEQYF. The CDR3, as DNA: TGTGCCAGCAGCCGTAGCGGGAGCCTCTCCTACGAGCAGTACTTC.